This T cell receptor beta chain emerged from a study of blood T cells in healthy people across ages (dated by TCRdb to about 2015). Notes on the research overall: In model experiments, roughly one uniquely barcoded TCR beta cDNA molecule per two T cells was captured by template switching. The study analyzed two additional independent replicas of 1 million unique cDNA reads from the same blood draw for two donors, one aged 18 to 30 and one aged 80 or older. To track age-related changes in TCR beta repertoire diversity, the study relied on deep sequencing normalized with unique cDNA molecular identifiers. To avoid experimental bias, donors of different ages were randomly spread across the sequencing lanes. Donors were grouped into four age groups: young (average roughly 16 years), middle-aged (about 38), aged (roughly 67) and long-lived (less than 85). Points the paper makes about the study in general: Estimates of total diversity from one million sequenced T cells were regarded as lower bounds and underestimates. The CMV infection status of donors was not known, potentially confounding age-related changes in expanded clonotypes. Compared with the aged group, the long-lived group had more naive CD4+ T cells, fewer expanded clones and increased TCR diversity, a pattern suggesting age selection. Bulk unsorted PBMC profiling prevented conclusive comparison of naive and antigen-experienced compartments. The percentage of naive T cells measured by flow cytometry correlated strongly with observed TCR beta diversity. As age increased, observed TCR beta diversity per million T cells dropped in a roughly linear way, and a significant reduction was already evident by age about 40.

A remark on this clonotype: The specificity of this receptor is unknown. Per-base quality was not reported, and no clone a single base away is much larger than it.

The receptor library was made with 5' RACE. The run used an Illumina HiSeq 2500. The second PCR ran for roughly 7 to 12 cycles and used a J-beta primer mix along with a sample-barcoded 5' primer. A template-switch 5' adaptor carrying 12 random nucleotides introduced a unique molecular identifier onto each TCR beta cDNA molecule. Each sample yielded at least 3 million CDR3-containing paired-end reads. The Mint cDNA synthesis kit, primed by a TRBC-specific oligonucleotide, was used to synthesize first-strand cDNA from all RNA. Following uracil-DNA glycosylase treatment, a first 18-cycle PCR with universal primers M1SS and BC2_uni_R was performed on all cDNA. Per the original workflow: For normalization, 1 million high-quality reads, each with a distinct molecular identifier, were randomly selected from each sample. Reads sharing molecular identifiers were discarded rather than binned into consensus sequences. MiTCR, run with a Q25 quality threshold and the strictest error-elimination algorithm, handled CDR3 identification, clonotype clustering and error correction. A nonparametric unseen species model with Euler transformation was used to estimate lower-bound total TCR beta diversity. Through fastp at Q25 and MiXCR, TCRdb rebuilt clones from the public reads, retaining in-frame beta chains. Entries that share a CDR3 protein sequence are merged under the most common genes and DNA. TCRdb's processing, not the study's, gives the V and J calls here. For this sample there are about 640,000 distinct CDR3 sequences; under 70% appear just once. The ten largest clonotypes hold 30% to 45% of the sample.

Systemically healthy Caucasian individuals from Russia, about 38 in total and aged about 6 to 100 years, were included as donors. Each donor gave ten milliliters of peripheral blood, drawn into EDTA-treated Vacutainer tubes. Ficoll-Paque density-gradient centrifugation was used to isolate PBMCs, with at least 7 million per sample. Trizol reagent was used to extract total RNA from PBMCs, with at least 5 micrograms per sample. Naive CD45RAhigh/CD27high T cell percentages were measured by flow cytometry on a PBMC aliquot from every donor. Between the V and J ends, shortened by 2 bases and 5 bases respectively, the junction contains 6 bases. The germline V gene supplies CDR1 SGHVS and CDR2 FNYEAQ. Measured from the cysteine to the phenylalanine, the CDR3 is 12 residues long. This entry keeps only the CDR3 DNA: 36 bases, framed from base 1.

Material: blood. The sequence links TRBV7-6 to TRBJ2-5, with no confidently assigned D gene. The TCR was taken from a man aged 55 to 70 in good health. The CDR3 loop reads CASSLLLETQYF. In nucleotide form, the sequence is TGTGCCAGCAGCTTATTGCTGGAGACCCAGTACTTC.